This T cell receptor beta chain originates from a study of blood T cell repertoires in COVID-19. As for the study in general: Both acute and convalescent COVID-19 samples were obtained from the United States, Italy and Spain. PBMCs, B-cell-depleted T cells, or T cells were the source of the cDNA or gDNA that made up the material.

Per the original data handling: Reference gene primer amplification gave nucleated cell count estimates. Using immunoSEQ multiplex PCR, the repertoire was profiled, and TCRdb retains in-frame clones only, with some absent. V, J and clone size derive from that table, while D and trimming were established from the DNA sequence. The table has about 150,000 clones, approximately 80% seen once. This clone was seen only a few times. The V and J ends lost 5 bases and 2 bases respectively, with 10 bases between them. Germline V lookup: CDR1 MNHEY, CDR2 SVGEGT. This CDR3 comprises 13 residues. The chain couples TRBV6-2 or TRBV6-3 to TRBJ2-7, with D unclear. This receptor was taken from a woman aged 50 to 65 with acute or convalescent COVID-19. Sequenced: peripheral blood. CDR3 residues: CASSPGSPYEQYF. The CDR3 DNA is TGTGCCAGCAGTCCGGGTAGTCCCTACGAGCAGTACTTC.